The 26 T cell receptor beta chains in this list originate from one sample, sequenced in a study of CD8+ T cells in alopecia areata. Following extraction, RNA underwent reverse transcription to cDNA, which served as the sequencing template. The data were produced by immunoSEQ multiplex PCR, yet TCRdb's version contains in-frame clones alone and is incomplete. This table holds more than 95,000 clones, 30% to 40% found once. The sequencing sample was made of CD4+ T cells sorted from blood. Receptors were obtained from a human donor with alopecia areata.

This clone occurred a few times. The chain joins TRBV28 to TRBJ2-1, with a possible D match to TRBD1 (6 bases). CDR1 is MDHEN, CDR2 SYDVKM, per germline. The CDR3 has 14 residues. The V and J ends lost 3 bases and 9 bases respectively, with 15 bases between them. Here the CDR3 reads CASSFLSRGGEQFF. CDR3 DNA: TGTGCCAGCAGTTTCTTATCCAGGGGCGGTGAGCAGTTCTTC.

This clone showed up just a few times. The J gene is TRBJ2-7, the V gene TRBV29-1; D perhaps matches TRBD2 (6 bases). With 7 bases removed from V and 1 base from J, the gap between germline ends came to 11 bases. In germline, CDR1 is SQVTM, CDR2 ANQGSEA. The CDR3 totals 12 residues. CDR3 coding DNA: TGCAGCGGGGGGACTCATTCCTACGAGCAGTACTTC. Translation: CSGGTHSYEQYF.

The V call is TRBV30, the J call TRBJ1-3; D unclear. Trimming took off 1 base at V and 4 bases at J, with 8 bases between the two ends. CDR1 is GTSNPN, CDR2 SVGIG, per germline (reference sequence). CDR3 size: 13 residues. This chain's CDR3 is CAWSGTFGNTIYF. The CDR3 DNA reads as TGTGCCTGGAGTGGGACGTTCGGAAACACCATATATTTT.

The chain uses TRBV6-6 and TRBJ1-2; 9 positions match TRBD1. Germline values: CDR1 MNHNY, CDR2 SVGAGI (reference sequence). This CDR3 contains 16 residues. V shed 0 bases, J shed 7 bases, and the junction held 9 bases outside the gene matches. The CDR3: CASSYSTGTGSFGYTF. CDR3 nucleotides: TGTGCCAGCAGTTACTCAACCGGGACAGGGTCCTTTGGCTACACCTTC.

This chain joins TRBV5-1 and TRBJ2-2, with 13 bases lining up with TRBD2. This CDR3 has 19 amino acids. CDR1 SGHRS and CDR2 YFSETQ come from the germline V gene. V was pared by 4 bases and J by 1 base, with 10 bases of the junction left unmatched. As DNA, the CDR3 is TGCGCCAGCAGCGCCGGACTAGCGGGAGCCGCGTGGAACACCGGGGAGCTGTTTTTT. It specifies CASSAGLAGAAWNTGELFF. Full variable domain (missing parts from reference TRBV5-1 and TRBJ2-2): KAGVTQTPRYLIKTRGQQVTLSCSPISGHRSVSWYQQTPGQGLQFLFEYFSETQRNKGNFPGRFSGRQFSNSRSEMNVSTLELGDSALYLCASSAGLAGAAWNTGELFFGEGSRLTVL.

This clone was counted only a few times. The chain recombines TRBV7-9 with TRBJ1-5, with 7 bases identical to TRBD1. The CDR3 spans 14 residues. Germline-derived CDR1 and CDR2 are SEHNR and FQNEAQ (reference sequence). Trimming at V came to 4 bases and at J to 4 bases, leaving 4 bases not matched to a gene. CDR3 region: CASSWSGGNQPQHF. CDR3 DNA: TGTGCCAGCAGCTGGTCAGGGGGGAATCAGCCCCAGCATTTT.

This sequence joins TRBV30 and TRBJ2-5, with D possibly TRBD1 on 6 matching bases. The ends were cut back, 1 base at V and 2 bases at J, with 11 bases in the middle. The germline V gene has CDR1 GTSNPN and CDR2 SVGIG (reference sequence). The CDR3 covers 14 residues. CDR3 sequence reads: CAWSGGQPQETQYF. The CDR3 coding sequence is TGTGCCTGGAGTGGAGGACAGCCACAAGAGACCCAGTACTTC. Full variable domain (remainder filled in from reference TRBV30 and TRBJ2-5): SQTIHQWPATLVQPVGSPLSLECTVEGTSNPNLYWYRQAAGRGLQLLFYSVGIGQISSEVPQNLSASRPQDRQFILSSKKLLLSDSGFYLCAWSGGQPQETQYFGPGTRLLVL.

The chain employs TRBV11-2 and TRBJ2-1; 9 positions match TRBD1. Per the germline V gene, CDR1 is SGHAT and CDR2 is FQNNGV. The CDR3 spans 16 residues. V dropped 6 bases and J dropped 2; count of bases not matched to a gene: 8. The CDR3 loop reads CASSRWDRETYNEQFF. For the CDR3, the DNA is TGTGCCAGCAGTAGGTGGGACAGGGAAACCTACAATGAGCAGTTCTTC.

This sequence joins TRBV30 and TRBJ2-3; either TRBD1 or TRBD2 may fit D (5 bases each). V lost 4 bases, J lost 9 bases, and 17 bases lay in between. CDR3 length equals 13 residues. CDR1 is GTSNPN and CDR2 is SVGIG in the germline V gene (reference sequence). CDR3 coding DNA: TGTGCCTGGATCCCGGGTGGATGGGGGACGCAGTATTTT. Its translation: CAWIPGGWGTQYF.

This clone appeared a few times. In the same sample, other DNA sequences code for this CDR3. V is TRBV5-1 and J is TRBJ2-5; D unresolved. The V end lost 3 bases, the J end lost 2 bases, and 2 bases lay between the germline ends. From germline, CDR1 is SGHRS and CDR2 YFSETQ. This CDR3 is built from 11 residues. Here the CDR3 reads CASSSQETQYF. The CDR3 region has the DNA TGCGCCAGCAGCTCACAAGAGACCCAGTACTTC.

The chain combines TRBV28 with TRBJ1-1; 8 bases are a match to TRBD1. The CDR3 runs 12 residues. Trimming took 4 bases from V and 8 from J; bases not matched to a gene: 3. Looked up from germline, CDR1 is MDHEN and CDR2 is SYDVKM. CDR3 in amino acids: CASSSTGGEAFF. CDR3 bases: TGTGCCAGCAGTTCTACAGGGGGGGAAGCTTTCTTT.

This clone was observed once. The chain recombines TRBV9 with TRBJ2-2, with D possibly being TRBD2 (5 bases). With 0 bases removed from V and 0 bases from J, the gap between germline ends came to 12 bases. The CDR3 totals 17 residues. CDR1 SGDLS and CDR2 YYNGEE come from the germline V gene. Here the CDR3 DNA reads TGTGCCAGCAGCGTAGCTACAGCGGCCGCGAACACCGGGGAGCTGTTTTTT. As protein: CASSVATAAANTGELFF.

The chain combines TRBV10-2 with TRBJ2-3; 8 bases align to TRBD2. Trimming took 8 bases from V and 4 from J; bases not matched to a gene: 5. CDR1 and CDR2 from the germline V gene are WSHSY and SAAADI. This CDR3 is built from 13 residues. The CDR3 nucleotides read TGCGCCAGCGGGCGGGGGGAGGCAGATACGCAGTATTTT. It translates to CASGRGEADTQYF.

The CDR3 region has the DNA TGCAGCGCCGCTCCTGGCAGTCGTACCGGGGAGCTGTTTTTT. Its translation: CSAAPGSRTGELFF. The gene calls are TRBV29-1 and TRBJ2-2, with D uncertain. The V gene lost 7 bases and the J gene lost 5 bases, with 17 bases spanning the gap. The CDR3 is 14 residues long. The V gene's germline CDR1 is SQVTM and CDR2 ANQGSEA.

In its sample, this clone was seen a few times. J is TRBJ1-2 and V is TRBV29-1; 7 nucleotides match TRBD1. This CDR3 has 13 amino acids. Trimming took 4 bases from V and 2 from J; bases not matched to a gene: 4. Germline V lookup: CDR1 SQVTM, CDR2 ANQGSEA. The CDR3 region has the DNA TGCAGCGTTGGACAGGGTTCCAACTATGGCTACACCTTC. Its translation is CSVGQGSNYGYTF.

The chain has TRBV5-1 and TRBJ2-7; 7 bases line up with TRBD1. CDR1 SGHRS and CDR2 YFSETQ come from the germline V gene. J gave up 1 base and V 2 bases, and 3 bases lay outside the gene matches. The length of the CDR3 is 14 residues. The CDR3 region has the DNA TGCGCCAGCAGCTTCATACAGGGGTCCTACGAGCAGTACTTC. It encodes CASSFIQGSYEQYF.

The chain is built from TRBV7-9 and TRBJ2-7; 12 bases agree with TRBD1. This CDR3 region has 16 residues. Germline V gives CDR1 SEHNR, CDR2 FQNEAQ (reference sequence). The J segment lost 6 bases and the V segment lost 4 bases, leaving 10 bases of the junction unmatched. CDR3 nucleotides: TGTGCCAGCAGCTCGTTCATGGGACAGGGGGCTCTCGAGCAGTACTTC. This codes for CASSSFMGQGALEQYF.

The chain is built from TRBV19 and TRBJ2-1, with 10 bases matching TRBD2. The length of the CDR3 is 14 residues. Germline assignment: CDR1 LNHDA and CDR2 SQIVND (reference sequence). With 4 bases clipped from V and 6 bases from J, the junction kept 3 bases outside the gene matches. The chain's CDR3 is CASSKLAGINEQFF. The CDR3 coding sequence is TGTGCCAGTAGTAAACTAGCGGGGATCAATGAGCAGTTCTTC.

This clone was observed a few times. This CDR3 is CASSRGRGGELFF. CDR3 DNA sequence: TGCGCCAGCAGCAGGGGGCGAGGCGGGGAGCTGTTTTTT. The rearrangement links TRBV4-3 to TRBJ2-2, with 7 nucleotides matching TRBD1. The V segment lost 5 bases and the J segment 7 bases; nucleotides outside the gene matches: 4. The CDR3 has 13 amino acids. Per germline, CDR1 LGHNA and CDR2 YSLEER.

This chain uses TRBV29-1 with TRBJ2-7, with TRBD1 identical over 7 bases. Per germline, CDR1 SQVTM and CDR2 ANQGSEA. This CDR3 comprises 14 residues. The CDR3 protein is CTFHIGQGVYEQYF. CDR3 in DNA: TGCACCTTTCATATAGGGCAGGGGGTCTACGAGCAGTACTTC.

The genes are TRBV7-2 and TRBJ1-1, with 10 bases aligning to TRBD1. CDR1 and CDR2 (germline): SGHTA, FQGNSA. The junction had 11 bases not matched to a gene; V was cut back by 5 bases and J by 11 bases. There are 14 residues in the CDR3. The CDR3 reads CASSPGQGEGDAFF. The CDR3 coding sequence is TGTGCCAGCAGCCCTGGACAGGGGGAAGGGGACGCTTTCTTT.

This clone was observed a handful of times. The rearrangement joins TRBV29-1 to TRBJ2-3, with 9 nucleotides matching TRBD2. With 3 bases clipped from V and 3 bases from J, the junction kept 4 bases outside the gene matches. The CDR3 is 14 amino acids. Per the germline V gene, CDR1 is SQVTM and CDR2 is ANQGSEA. CDR3 amino acids: CSVDGGGATDTQYF. DNA for the CDR3: TGCAGCGTTGACGGCGGGGGGGCAACAGATACGCAGTATTTT.

The chain uses TRBV5-1 and TRBJ2-1; no definite D call. Germline V gene lookup returns CDR1 SGHRS and CDR2 YFSETQ. The germline V and J ends were trimmed by 6 bases and 8 bases, with 0 bases remaining between them. The CDR3 consists of 8 residues. The CDR3 protein is CASNEQFF. The DNA for the CDR3 is TGCGCCAGCAATGAGCAGTTCTTC.

The chain joins TRBV9 to TRBJ1-1; the D is unclear. The germline gives CDR1 SGDLS, CDR2 YYNGEE. The CDR3 loop spans 12 amino acids. Trimming cost V 4 bases and J 5 bases, with 9 bases left between them. CDR3 sequence (DNA): TGTGCCAGCAGCCCCCTCGGGACTGAAGCTTTCTTT. As protein: CASSPLGTEAFF.

This clone was seen only a few times. V usage is TRBV29-1 and J usage is TRBJ2-3; a possible D gene is TRBD1 (5 bases). CDR3 size: 12 residues. Trimming cost V 4 bases and J 0 bases, with 5 bases left between them. Germline V lookup: CDR1 SQVTM, CDR2 ANQGSEA. CDR3: CSVGGSTDTQYF. The CDR3 nucleotides are TGCAGCGTTGGGGGCAGCACAGATACGCAGTATTTT.

The chain employs TRBV5-1 and TRBJ2-5, with 9 bases that match TRBD1. After removal of 0 bases from V and 2 bases from J, the junction contained 5 bases not matched to a gene. Per the germline V gene, CDR1 is SGHRS and CDR2 is YFSETQ. This CDR3 spans 16 amino acids. The CDR3 nucleotides read TGCGCCAGCAGCTTGGTTGTGACAGGGGGTCAAGAGACCCAGTACTTC. Translating gives CASSLVVTGGQETQYF.